Below are 6 T cell receptor beta chains sequenced from a single sample in a study of blood T cell repertoires in COVID-19. Data came from immunoSEQ multiplex PCR; TCRdb stores just in-frame clones and leaves some out. The table has about 130,000 clones, just under 85% seen once. Sequencing used peripheral blood. The receptors were gathered from a woman older than 75 with acute or convalescent COVID-19.

The chain uses TRBV27 and TRBJ1-2; D ambiguous. The ends were cut back, 4 bases at V and 1 base at J, with 7 bases in the middle. The germline gives CDR1 MNHEY, CDR2 SMNVEV (reference sequence). This CDR3 has 13 amino acids. DNA of the CDR3: TGTGCCAGCAGTTCGGAGGTTAACTATGGCTACACCTTC. Protein: CASSSEVNYGYTF.

The rearrangement uses TRBV7-3 and TRBJ2-1; TRBD2 might be the D (6 bases). Germline assignment: CDR1 SGHTA and CDR2 FQGTGA. V gave up 5 bases and J gave up 2 bases, with 13 bases separating them. The CDR3 is made up of 15 amino acids. The CDR3 reads CASSGTGGAYNEQFF. The CDR3 region has the DNA TGTGCCAGCAGCGGGACCGGGGGAGCCTACAATGAGCAGTTCTTC. The whole variable domain, remainder taken from reference TRBV7-3 and TRBJ2-1, is GAGVSQTPSNKVTEKGKYVELRCDPISGHTALYWYRQSLGQGPEFLIYFQGTGAADDSGLPNDRFFAVRPEGSVSTLKIQRTERGDSAVYLCASSGTGGAYNEQFFGPGTRLTVL.

The V gene is TRBV2, the J gene TRBJ2-5, with 8 bases matching TRBD2. Trimming cost V 4 bases and J 1 base; bases outside gene matches: 2. The germline CDR1 and CDR2 sequences are SNHLY and FYNNEI. This CDR3 is 14 amino acids long. In DNA, the CDR3 is TGTGCCAGCAGTGGTAGCGGGGCCCAAGAGACCCAGTACTTC. It codes for CASSGSGAQETQYF.

The chain is built from TRBV5-1 and TRBJ1-3; D unresolved. Trimming pared 4 bases from V and 4 bases from J, leaving 18 bases between. Germline V gene data show CDR1 as SGHRS and CDR2 as YFSETQ. The CDR3 has 16 residues. DNA for the CDR3: TGCGCCAGCAGCCTGGGAACGGTCGCAATCGGAAACACCATATATTTT. This gives the protein CASSLGTVAIGNTIYF.

The J gene is TRBJ2-3, the V gene TRBV5-1; 10 nucleotides align to TRBD2. Trimming took 1 base from V and 1 from J; bases not matched to a gene: 9. CDR3 length equals 18 residues. CDR1 and CDR2 from the germline V gene are SGHRS and YFSETQ. CDR3 loop: CASSLNVLAGARTDTQYF. The CDR3 nucleotides are TGCGCCAGCAGCTTGAATGTCCTAGCGGGGGCCCGCACAGATACGCAGTATTTT.

This clone showed up just a few times. The chain joins TRBV4-1 to TRBJ1-4, with 7 bases fitting TRBD1. The V gene end was trimmed by 2 bases and the J gene end by 4 bases; junction bases not matched to a gene: 4. The germline V gene has CDR1 MGHRA and CDR2 YSYEKL. This CDR3 region has 15 residues. The chain's CDR3 is CASSQMGQRNEKLFF. In DNA, the CDR3 is TGCGCCAGCAGCCAAATGGGACAGCGTAATGAAAAACTGTTTTTT.